Below, 27 T cell receptor beta chains from the same sample are listed, as sequenced in a study of neurological immune-mediated disorders. TCRdb analysed the 5' RACE reads with MiXCR anew, one entry per CDR3 protein. Counted here are tens of thousands of distinct CDR3 sequences, about 10% occurring once; the ten biggest clones make up less than 8.5%. Described time point: longitudinal time-point 1 (baseline). Sequencing input: PBMCs. Every receptor here comes from a male donor with HTLV-1-associated myelopathy (HAM/TSP).

This clonotype was observed a handful of times. The chain combines TRBV5-1 with TRBJ2-7, with D maybe TRBD1 (5 bases). The CDR3 has 13 residues. CDR1 and CDR2 (germline): SGHRS, YFSETQ. Trimming took 0 bases from V and 5 from J, leaving 9 bases between them. The DNA for the CDR3 is TGCGCCAGCAGCTTGGAGGGGTTCCACGAGCAGTACTTC. Translated, it gives CASSLEGFHEQYF.

This clonotype showed up many times. The genes are TRBV11-3 and TRBJ1-6, with D maybe TRBD1 (5 bases). CDR3 length equals 13 residues. From germline, CDR1 is SGHNT and CDR2 YENEEA. V was cut by 5 bases and J by 8 bases, with 10 bases left in between. The CDR3 nucleotides are TGTGCCAGCAGCATCAGGGACTATTCACCCCTCCACTTT. The encoded protein is CASSIRDYSPLHF.

In regard to this clonotype: A much larger clone differs from this one at a single base, so this may be a read error. Written as DNA, the CDR3 is TGCAGTGCTTACGAAGGGGGCCCCACAAGAAATCAGCCCCAGCATTTT. It codes for CSAYEGGPTRNQPQHF. The chain couples TRBV20-1 to TRBJ1-5; 7 bases map to TRBD1. With 5 bases clipped from V and 4 bases from J, the junction kept 14 bases outside the gene matches. From germline, CDR1 is DFQATT and CDR2 SNEGSKA (reference sequence). This CDR3 spans 16 amino acids.

This clonotype was found many times. The rearrangement joins TRBV14 to TRBJ2-3; D may correspond to TRBD1 or TRBD2 (5 bases each). From germline, CDR1 is SGHDN and CDR2 FVKESK. V was pared by 4 bases and J by 4 bases, with 21 bases between. The CDR3 length is 17 residues. Written as DNA, the CDR3 is TGTGCCAGCAGCCTGATTCCGGGACCCACTGACCCAGATACGCAGTATTTT. Translation: CASSLIPGPTDPDTQYF. Looking up the rest from reference TRBV14 and TRBJ2-3 gives the full variable domain: EAGVTQFPSHSVIEKGQTVTLRCDPISGHDNLYWYRRVMGKEIKFLLHFVKESKQDESGMPNNRFLAERTGGTYSTLKVQPAELEDSGVYFCASSLIPGPTDPDTQYFGPGTRLTVL.

This clonotype was observed many times. DNA of the CDR3: TGTGCCAGCAGCTCGGACGGCGGGGAGCTGTTTTTT. Protein sequence: CASSSDGGELFF. The chain recombines TRBV6-5 with TRBJ2-2, with no clear D. This CDR3 has 12 residues. Germline lookup yields CDR1 MNHEY and CDR2 SVGAGI. Trimming shortened V by 6 bases and J by 7 bases, and 9 bases separated the two germline ends.

This clonotype was counted many times. The rearrangement uses TRBV9 and TRBJ2-5, with D perhaps TRBD1 (6 bases). The germline gives CDR1 SGDLS, CDR2 YYNGEE. The CDR3 loop spans 18 amino acids. V was cut by 0 bases and J by 6 bases, with 24 bases left in between. The CDR3, as DNA: TGTGCCAGCAGCGTAGATCCCCCTGGCCCAGGGGCCGATCAGACCCAGTACTTC. Translation gives CASSVDPPGPGADQTQYF. Together with reference TRBV9 and TRBJ2-5, the CDR3 gives the full variable domain: DSGVTQTPKHLITATGQRVTLRCSPRSGDLSVYWYQQSLDQGLQFLIQYYNGEERAKGNILERFSAQQFPDLHSELNLSSLELGDSALYFCASSVDPPGPGADQTQYFGPGTRLLVL.

This clonotype was observed at least ten times. The chain links TRBV20-1 to TRBJ1-6; tentative D call: TRBD1 (5 bases). Trimming left V 2 bases short and J 10 bases short, with 15 bases between. Per the germline V gene, CDR1 is DFQATT and CDR2 is SNEGSKA (reference sequence). CDR3 length: 14 amino acids. The CDR3 nucleotides read TGCAGTGCTAGACCCCGGGCGGGGGGATCACCCCTCCACTTT. It translates to CSARPRAGGSPLHF.

This clonotype has ten or more counts. V gene TRBV7-8 combines with J gene TRBJ1-5, with no clear D. The V and J ends lost 7 bases and 0 bases respectively, with 13 bases between them. This CDR3 comprises 15 residues. The germline CDR1 and CDR2 sequences are SGHVS and FQNEAQ. CDR3 sequence reads: CASTESPDSNQPQHF. In DNA form, the CDR3 reads TGTGCCAGCACCGAGAGCCCTGATAGCAATCAGCCCCAGCATTTT.

This clonotype was counted only a few times. The chain has TRBV2 and TRBJ2-5; the D is unclear. Trimming cost V 5 bases and J 5 bases, with 9 bases left between them. The CDR3 sequence is 12 residues long. The germline V gene encodes CDR1 SNHLY and CDR2 FYNNEI. CDR3 sequence: CASSFYPETQYF. CDR3 DNA sequence: TGTGCCAGCAGTTTCTACCCCGAGACCCAGTACTTC.

In its sample, this clonotype was seen many times. The chain recombines TRBV20-1 with TRBJ1-3, with D perhaps TRBD1 (5 bases). The CDR3 contains 14 residues. CDR1 and CDR2 (germline): DFQATT, SNEGSKA (reference sequence). Trimming shortened V by 3 bases and J by 1 base, and 10 bases separated the two germline ends. The chain's CDR3 is CSASEGRSGNTIYF. The CDR3 nucleotides read TGCAGTGCTAGCGAGGGGAGGTCTGGAAACACCATATATTTT.

This clonotype was seen many times. The gene calls are TRBV12-3 or TRBV12-4 and TRBJ2-2; perhaps TRBD1 as D (5 bases). Trimming removed 2 bases at V and 6 bases at J, with 10 bases between. The CDR3 spans 14 residues. The CDR3: CASSLSVQAGELFF. In DNA, the CDR3 is TGTGCCAGCAGTTTATCGGTACAGGCCGGGGAGCTGTTTTTT.

This clonotype was counted between two and nine times. The chain has TRBV10-3 and TRBJ2-5; D is undetermined. CDR3 length: 12 residues. Germline values: CDR1 ENHRY, CDR2 SYGVKD. Trimming took off 4 bases at V and 2 bases at J, with 5 bases between the two ends. The CDR3 protein is CAISAPQETQYF. The CDR3 nucleotides are TGTGCCATCAGTGCGCCTCAAGAGACCCAGTACTTC.

This clonotype came up many times. This chain connects TRBV27 to TRBJ1-5; tentatively, D is TRBD1 (6 bases). The CDR3 covers 16 residues. CDR1 is MNHEY, CDR2 SMNVEV, per germline (reference sequence). Trimming removed 6 bases from V and 5 bases from J, with 20 bases in between. The CDR3 nucleotides read TGTGCCAGCAGCCGACGGGGGGGCGCGAACGATCAGCCCCAGCATTTT. This encodes CASSRRGGANDQPQHF.

In this sample, this clonotype turned up many times. J is TRBJ1-1 and V is TRBV20-1; TRBD1 is a possible D gene (6 bases). Trimming stripped 0 bases from V and 4 bases from J, with 15 bases between. From germline, CDR1 is DFQATT and CDR2 SNEGSKA (reference sequence). This CDR3 is 15 amino acids long. The CDR3 DNA sequence: TGCAGTGCTAGAGATGGGGGACACCTGAGCACTGAAGCTTTCTTT. Protein product: CSARDGGHLSTEAFF.

The CDR3 here is CASSSGTPVGGYTF. As DNA, the CDR3 is TGCGCCAGCAGCTCTGGGACCCCGGTGGGTGGCTACACCTTC. The chain uses TRBV5-1 and TRBJ1-2; possibly TRBD1 for D (5 bases). The germline gives CDR1 SGHRS, CDR2 YFSETQ. This CDR3 has 14 residues. The V and J ends lost 3 bases and 7 bases respectively, with 16 bases between them.

This clonotype was picked up many times. The V and J genes are TRBV7-9 and TRBJ2-1; 8 nucleotides agree with TRBD1. This CDR3 region has 15 residues. CDR1 SEHNR and CDR2 FQNEAQ come from the germline V gene (reference sequence). Trimming cost V 2 bases and J 6 bases; bases outside gene matches: 6. The CDR3 sequence: CASSLRTGRFNEQFF. The DNA for the CDR3 is TGTGCCAGCAGCTTAAGGACAGGGAGATTCAATGAGCAGTTCTTC.

This clonotype was observed many times. The rearrangement joins TRBV5-1 to TRBJ1-1; D gene uncertain. Trimming removed 5 bases from V and 1 base from J, with 9 bases in between. In germline, CDR1 is SGHRS, CDR2 YFSETQ. This CDR3 contains 13 residues. CDR3 coding DNA: TGCGCCAGCAGTCCCGGCGCGAACACTGAAGCTTTCTTT. Its translation is CASSPGANTEAFF.

This clonotype was picked up many times. The V gene is TRBV7-2, the J gene TRBJ1-2, with D perhaps TRBD1 (6 bases). The CDR3 is 15 residues long. The V gene's germline CDR1 is SGHTA and CDR2 FQGNSA. Between the trimmed V and J ends, which lost 0 bases and 2 bases, there was a span of 10 bases. The CDR3 sequence is CASSLAGAGNYGYTF. The CDR3 nucleotides read TGTGCCAGCAGCTTAGCGGGGGCAGGGAACTATGGCTACACCTTC.

This clonotype was detected ten times or more. This chain uses TRBV29-1 with TRBJ1-5; 7 bases align to TRBD1. J lost 5 bases, V lost 5 bases, and 6 bases had no gene match. Germline V gene data show CDR1 as SQVTM and CDR2 as ANQGSEA. The CDR3 is made up of 13 amino acids. CDR3 nucleotides: TGCAGCGTTAGGGCCCAGGGGGATCAGCCCCAGCATTTT. This sequence encodes CSVRAQGDQPQHF.

This clonotype showed up many times. V usage is TRBV5-1 and J usage is TRBJ2-5; D unclear. This CDR3 has 13 amino acids. Between the trimmed V and J ends, which lost 0 bases and 4 bases, there was a span of 7 bases. Germline V gene lookup returns CDR1 SGHRS and CDR2 YFSETQ. CDR3 sequence: CASSLEGSETQYF. CDR3 in DNA: TGCGCCAGCAGCTTGGAAGGGTCAGAGACCCAGTACTTC. The complete variable domain, with remaining parts taken from reference TRBV5-1 and TRBJ2-5, reads KAGVTQTPRYLIKTRGQQVTLSCSPISGHRSVSWYQQTPGQGLQFLFEYFSETQRNKGNFPGRFSGRQFSNSRSEMNVSTLELGDSALYLCASSLEGSETQYFGPGTRLLVL.

This clonotype has at least ten counts. This chain joins TRBV5-1 and TRBJ2-7; 13 positions match TRBD2. The V gene end was trimmed by 1 base and the J gene end by 0 bases; junction bases not matched to a gene: 7. In germline, CDR1 is SGHRS, CDR2 YFSETQ. The CDR3 covers 18 residues. CDR3 residues: CASSLFAGLAGTSYEQYF. Here the CDR3 DNA reads TGCGCCAGCAGCTTGTTCGCGGGACTAGCGGGGACCTCCTACGAGCAGTACTTC. Full variable domain (rest looked up from reference TRBV5-1 and TRBJ2-7): KAGVTQTPRYLIKTRGQQVTLSCSPISGHRSVSWYQQTPGQGLQFLFEYFSETQRNKGNFPGRFSGRQFSNSRSEMNVSTLELGDSALYLCASSLFAGLAGTSYEQYFGPGTRLTVT.

This clonotype was found many times. The chain recombines TRBV27 with TRBJ2-3; D ambiguous. This CDR3 has 12 amino acids. Germline V gene sequence: CDR1 MNHEY, CDR2 SMNVEV (reference sequence). The V gene lost 3 bases and the J gene lost 6 bases, with 7 bases spanning the gap. CDR3 in amino acids: CASSFRGDTQYF. CDR3 DNA sequence: TGTGCCAGCAGTTTCCGTGGGGATACGCAGTATTTT.

This clonotype was seen many times. The chain employs TRBV12-3 or TRBV12-4 and TRBJ2-2; a weak D match, TRBD1 (6 bases). This CDR3 is 14 amino acids long. V was clipped by 5 bases and J by 7 bases, with 14 bases between them. The CDR3: CASSLAQGSGELFF. CDR3 nucleotides: TGTGCCAGCAGTCTGGCCCAGGGGAGCGGGGAGCTGTTTTTT.

This clonotype has a count of ten or more. V is TRBV5-1 and J is TRBJ2-5; 11 nucleotides match TRBD2. Germline V gives CDR1 SGHRS, CDR2 YFSETQ. CDR3 length: 15 residues. V dropped 3 bases and J dropped 5; count of bases not matched to a gene: 6. The CDR3 region has the DNA TGCGCCAGCAGCTCACCTCGACTAGCGGGGGAGACCCAGTACTTC. Translated, it gives CASSSPRLAGETQYF.

In its sample, this clonotype was seen many times. This chain connects TRBV12-3 or TRBV12-4 to TRBJ2-1; D ambiguous. The CDR3 is 11 residues long. V was clipped by 2 bases and J by 10 bases, with 6 bases between them. The CDR3 DNA follows: TGTGCCAGCAGTTTAAGGACCGAGCAGTTCTTC. Translating gives CASSLRTEQFF.

This clonotype has a handful of counts. V usage is TRBV20-1 and J usage is TRBJ2-1; D is undetermined. The germline CDR1 and CDR2 sequences are DFQATT and SNEGSKA (reference sequence). This CDR3 has 13 amino acids. V was clipped by 0 bases and J by 9 bases, with 12 bases between them. Here the CDR3 reads CSARDAPQFEQFF. For the CDR3, the DNA is TGCAGTGCTAGAGATGCACCGCAGTTTGAGCAGTTCTTC.

This clonotype has ten or more counts. V gene TRBV20-1 combines with J gene TRBJ2-5; 8 bases are a match to TRBD2. Germline assignment: CDR1 DFQATT and CDR2 SNEGSKA (reference sequence). J was trimmed by 4 bases and V by 2 bases; bases with no gene match: 6. This CDR3 region has 14 residues. The CDR3 loop reads CSARLAGSVETQYF. In DNA form, the CDR3 reads TGCAGTGCTAGATTAGCGGGGAGCGTAGAGACCCAGTACTTC.